These 23 T cell receptor beta chains originate from one sample sequenced in a study of blood T cell repertoires in COVID-19. Some clones are missing from TCRdb's copy, which holds only in-frame ones; the method was immunoSEQ multiplex PCR. Of around 160,000 clones listed, 84% are singletons. Sequenced: peripheral blood. Receptors were obtained from a human donor in a cohort sampled during active COVID-19.

The genes are TRBV6-5 and TRBJ1-5; D gene unclear. CDR1 MNHEY and CDR2 SVGAGI come from the germline V gene. The CDR3 loop spans 14 amino acids. V was cut by 3 bases and J by 2 bases, with 8 bases left in between. The CDR3 sequence is CASSYQRGNQPQHF. For the CDR3, the DNA is TGTGCCAGCAGTTATCAACGGGGCAATCAGCCCCAGCATTTT.

The V and J genes are TRBV9 and TRBJ2-1; D might be TRBD2 (6 bases). The CDR3 is 15 residues long. The germline V and J ends were trimmed by 0 bases and 1 base, with 8 bases remaining between them. Germline values: CDR1 SGDLS, CDR2 YYNGEE. CDR3: CASSVGGASYNEQFF. The CDR3 nucleotides read TGTGCCAGCAGCGTAGGCGGGGCGTCCTACAATGAGCAGTTCTTC.

The chain carries TRBV9 and TRBJ2-1, with D uncertain. Looked up from germline, CDR1 is SGDLS and CDR2 is YYNGEE. The CDR3 totals 13 residues. The V and J ends lost 5 bases and 8 bases respectively, with 14 bases between them. The CDR3 DNA reads TGTGCCAGCAGTGTGAGCGTCTGGGATGAGCAGTTCTTC. It yields the protein CASSVSVWDEQFF.

Turning to this clone: It is unclear where the CDR3 begins or ends on the DNA, so no DNA is shown, and the CDR3 is as TCRdb lists it. This chain uses TRBV7-8 with TRBJ1-6; the table's TRBD1 call for D was not verified on the DNA. The CDR3 is 15 amino acids in total, end residues counted. CDR1 is SGHVS and CDR2 is FQNEAQ in the germline V gene. CDR3 loop: CASSLGVGTGAKPHF.

The chain uses TRBV19 and TRBJ1-1; D perhaps matches TRBD1 (5 bases). The CDR3 is 12 amino acids. The V end lost 11 bases, the J end lost 1 base, and 11 bases lay between the germline ends. The germline gives CDR1 LNHDA, CDR2 SQIVND (reference sequence). The CDR3: CALQGANTEAFF. In DNA form, the CDR3 reads TGTGCCCTTCAAGGGGCGAACACTGAAGCTTTCTTT.

J is TRBJ1-1 and V is TRBV28; no clear D gene. Trimming left V 7 bases short and J 11 bases short, with 14 bases between. The CDR3 runs to 11 residues. Germline V gene lookup returns CDR1 MDHEN and CDR2 SYDVKM. DNA of the CDR3: TGTGCCAGCACCACGACTGGGTATGCTTTCTTT. Its protein product is CASTTTGYAFF.

This rearrangement joins TRBV7-2 to TRBJ1-1; D is possibly TRBD1 (5 bases). There are 13 residues in the CDR3. Per the germline V gene, CDR1 is SGHTA and CDR2 is FQGNSA. V gave up 2 bases and J gave up 10 bases, with 14 bases separating them. This CDR3 reads CASSLWGGVVAFF. CDR3 nucleotide sequence: TGTGCCAGCAGCTTATGGGGGGGGGTGGTAGCTTTCTTT.

The V call is TRBV7-2, the J call TRBJ1-4; D is unclear. The CDR3 has 16 residues. Germline lookup yields CDR1 SGHTA and CDR2 FQGNSA. V gave up 1 base and J gave up 1 base, with 10 bases separating them. The CDR3 nucleotides read TGTGCCAGCAGCTTAGACGTTTCGGGAACTAATGAAAAACTGTTTTTT. Amino acid sequence: CASSLDVSGTNEKLFF.

This clone was seen more than once but under ten times. This chain uses TRBV4-3 with TRBJ1-5, with 7 bases aligning to TRBD1. The CDR3 has 15 residues. J gave up 4 bases and V 4 bases, and 7 bases lay outside the gene matches. Germline V lookup: CDR1 LGHNA, CDR2 YSLEER. In nucleotides, the CDR3 is TGCGCCAGCAGCCTGGGCCAGGGGGGTAATCAGCCCCAGCATTTT. Its translation: CASSLGQGGNQPQHF.

The V call is TRBV2, the J call TRBJ2-5; perhaps TRBD1 as D (6 bases). Germline lookup yields CDR1 SNHLY and CDR2 FYNNEI. V was cut by 7 bases and J by 5 bases, with 14 bases left in between. The CDR3 is 13 amino acids. The CDR3 spells CASIRDQGETQYF. CDR3 DNA: TGTGCCAGCATTCGGGACCAGGGGGAGACCCAGTACTTC. Variable domain in full (rest from reference TRBV2 and TRBJ2-5): EPEVTQTPSHQVTQMGQEVILRCVPISNHLYFYWYRQILGQKVEFLVSFYNNEISEKSEIFDDQFSVERPDGSNFTLKIRSTKLEDSAMYFCASIRDQGETQYFGPGTRLLVL.

This chain joins TRBV4-3 and TRBJ2-3; D is possibly TRBD2 (6 bases). The V gene's germline CDR1 is LGHNA and CDR2 YSLEER. The V gene lost 0 bases and the J gene lost 6 bases, with 13 bases spanning the gap. The CDR3 extends over 15 amino acids. The CDR3 DNA reads TGCGCCAGCAGCCAAGAGGAGGGCGTCGGTGATACGCAGTATTTT. It yields the protein CASSQEEGVGDTQYF.

There are a few counts of this clone. This chain joins TRBV6-6 and TRBJ2-7; D possibly corresponds to TRBD1 (6 bases). V was trimmed by 2 bases and J by 0 bases, leaving 8 bases between them. The CDR3 is 14 amino acids. The germline V gene encodes CDR1 MNHNY and CDR2 SVGAGI (reference sequence). CDR3 in amino acids: CASSYQGPSYEQYF. Here the CDR3 DNA reads TGTGCCAGCAGTTACCAGGGGCCCTCCTACGAGCAGTACTTC.

The chain employs TRBV18 and TRBJ2-7; D unclear. V lost 1 base to trimming and J lost 3 bases, with 10 bases between them. The CDR3 totals 14 residues. The germline gives CDR1 KGHSH, CDR2 LQKENI. For the CDR3, the DNA is TGTGCCAGCTCACCACTAGAATTTAGCTACGAGCAGTACTTC. Its protein product is CASSPLEFSYEQYF.

The chain recombines TRBV5-1 with TRBJ2-7; no clear D gene. This CDR3 is 14 amino acids long. Germline V gives CDR1 SGHRS, CDR2 YFSETQ. V was cut by 0 bases and J by 3 bases, with 10 bases left in between. CDR3 bases: TGCGCCAGCAGCTTGGGATTGCAGGACTACGAGCAGTACTTC. Protein sequence: CASSLGLQDYEQYF. Full variable domain (rest looked up from reference TRBV5-1 and TRBJ2-7): KAGVTQTPRYLIKTRGQQVTLSCSPISGHRSVSWYQQTPGQGLQFLFEYFSETQRNKGNFPGRFSGRQFSNSRSEMNVSTLELGDSALYLCASSLGLQDYEQYFGPGTRLTVT.

The genes are TRBV20-1 and TRBJ2-5, with a possible D match to TRBD2 (7 bases). Germline V lookup: CDR1 DFQATT, CDR2 SNEGSKA (reference sequence). The V gene lost 3 bases and the J gene lost 2 bases, with 25 bases spanning the gap. This CDR3 is built from 18 residues. The CDR3 region is CSASYLGGGRMGQETQYF. The CDR3 DNA reads as TGCAGTGCTAGTTATTTAGGGGGGGGGAGGATGGGTCAAGAGACCCAGTACTTC.

J is TRBJ1-2 and V is TRBV5-1; 8 bases are a match to TRBD1. Germline CDR1 SGHRS, CDR2 YFSETQ. The CDR3 has 13 residues. After removal of 4 bases from V and 3 bases from J, the junction contained 2 bases not matched to a gene. This chain's CDR3 is CASSPTGDYGYTF. The CDR3 coding sequence is TGCGCCAGCAGCCCGACAGGGGACTATGGCTACACCTTC.

This rearrangement joins TRBV6-2 or TRBV6-3 to TRBJ1-2; 9 bases match TRBD1. V lost 5 bases, J lost 7 bases, and 8 bases stayed unmatched. This CDR3 has 14 amino acids. Germline V lookup: CDR1 MNHEY, CDR2 SVGEGT. The DNA for the CDR3 is TGTGCCAGCAGTCCCAGGGGACAGGGCTTTGGCTACACCTTC. Translation gives CASSPRGQGFGYTF.

The rearrangement joins TRBV4-1 to TRBJ2-3; 8 bases fit TRBD2. This CDR3 spans 14 amino acids. Trimming took 4 bases from V and 4 from J; bases not matched to a gene: 4. Per the germline V gene, CDR1 is MGHRA and CDR2 is YSYEKL. Here the CDR3 reads CASSLAGGADTQYF. DNA of the CDR3: TGCGCCAGCAGCCTTGCCGGGGGGGCAGATACGCAGTATTTT.

This chain joins TRBV30 and TRBJ1-3; 9 nucleotides match TRBD1. Germline lookup yields CDR1 GTSNPN and CDR2 SVGIG (reference sequence). CDR3 length equals 13 residues. The V segment lost 5 bases and the J segment 4 bases; nucleotides outside the gene matches: 3. CDR3 amino acids: CAWDGTGGNTIYF. CDR3 nucleotide sequence: TGTGCCTGGGACGGGACAGGGGGAAACACCATATATTTT.

The rearrangement joins TRBV7-2 to TRBJ2-7, with 9 bases aligning to TRBD1. The CDR3 is 14 amino acids. The junction had 1 base not matched to a gene; V was cut back by 1 base and J by 3 bases. Germline V gene data show CDR1 as SGHTA and CDR2 as FQGNSA. Here the CDR3 reads CASSLVTGGYEQYF. The CDR3, as DNA: TGTGCCAGCAGCTTAGTGACAGGGGGCTACGAGCAGTACTTC.

The J gene is TRBJ1-4, the V gene TRBV19, with D possibly matching TRBD1 (5 bases). Germline CDR1 LNHDA, CDR2 SQIVND (reference sequence). The V end lost 5 bases, the J end lost 5 bases, and 15 bases lay between the germline ends. The CDR3 runs to 15 residues. In DNA form, the CDR3 reads TGTGCCAGTAGTCCCCAGAAAGGGGTAAATGAAAAACTGTTTTTT. Encoded protein: CASSPQKGVNEKLFF. Supplemented by reference TRBV19 and TRBJ1-4, the full variable domain reads DGGITQSPKYLFRKEGQNVTLSCEQNLNHDAMYWYRQDPGQGLRLIYYSQIVNDFQKGDIAEGYSVSREKKESFPLTVTSAQKNPTAFYLCASSPQKGVNEKLFFGSGTQLSVL.

Only one count was recorded for this clone. This chain joins TRBV10-3 and TRBJ2-7, with 10 bases that match TRBD1. Germline CDR1 and CDR2: ENHRY and SYGVKD. This CDR3 has 13 residues. V lost 4 bases, J lost 5 bases, and 2 bases stayed unmatched. For the CDR3, the DNA is TGTGCCATCAGTGCGACAGGGGGCGACGAGCAGTACTTC. Translation: CAISATGGDEQYF.

V gene TRBV19 combines with J gene TRBJ1-5; the match to TRBD1 covers 7 bases. CDR1 and CDR2 (germline): LNHDA, SQIVND (reference sequence). The CDR3 consists of 17 residues. V lost 1 base to trimming and J lost 0 bases; unmatched junction nucleotides: 6. CDR3 in amino acids: CASSIGDRVSSNQPQHF. The CDR3 nucleotides are TGTGCCAGTAGTATAGGAGACAGGGTTTCTAGCAATCAGCCCCAGCATTTT.